This T cell receptor (beta chain) was recovered during a study of blood T cell repertoires in COVID-19. For the study at large: T cells, B-cell-depleted T cells, or PBMCs supplied cDNA or gDNA.

This CDR3 spans 15 amino acids. CDR1 is SGHAT and CDR2 is FQNNGV in the germline V gene. Trimming pared 2 bases from V and 5 bases from J, leaving 14 bases between. Clones were sequenced by immunoSEQ multiplex PCR, and TCRdb holds only the in-frame ones, with some missing. The sample records about 170,000 clones, 85% to 90% being singletons. The chain recombines TRBV11-2 with TRBJ2-3; perhaps TRBD1 as D (6 bases). This receptor was taken from a woman older than 75 in a cohort sampled during active or convalescent COVID-19. Specimen: peripheral blood. The CDR3 loop reads CASSLRGGNLDTQYF. In DNA form, the CDR3 reads TGTGCCAGCAGCTTACGAGGGGGAAATTTAGATACGCAGTATTTT.